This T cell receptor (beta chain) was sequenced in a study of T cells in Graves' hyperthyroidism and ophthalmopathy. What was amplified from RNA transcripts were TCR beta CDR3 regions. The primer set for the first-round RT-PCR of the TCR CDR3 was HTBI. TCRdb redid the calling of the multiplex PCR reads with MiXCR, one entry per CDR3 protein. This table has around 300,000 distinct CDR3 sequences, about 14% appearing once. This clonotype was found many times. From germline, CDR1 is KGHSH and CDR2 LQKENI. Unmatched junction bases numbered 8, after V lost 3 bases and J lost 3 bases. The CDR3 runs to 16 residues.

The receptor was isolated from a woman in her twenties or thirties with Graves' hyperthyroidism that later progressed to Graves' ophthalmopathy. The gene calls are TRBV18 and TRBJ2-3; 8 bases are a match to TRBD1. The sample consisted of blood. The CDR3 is CASSPYSGGITDTQYF. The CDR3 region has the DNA TGTGCCAGCTCACCGTATTCAGGGGGCATAACAGATACGCAGTATTTT.